This T cell receptor beta chain was retrieved from a study of blood T cell repertoires in COVID-19. Here immunoSEQ multiplex PCR was the method, and the copy in TCRdb shows in-frame clones only, minus some. This sample has approximately 350,000 clones, with 75% to 90% found just once. V lost 2 bases and J lost 6; bases outside the gene matches: 7. The CDR3 consists of 16 residues. Germline CDR1 MNHEY, CDR2 SVGEGT. Patients in Seattle were enrolled during active infection, then followed longitudinally. The chain joins TRBV6-2 or TRBV6-3 to TRBJ2-2; 9 nucleotides line up with TRBD1. This clonotype was obtained from a woman between 45 and 65 years old with COVID-19, enrolled during active disease. The sequencing sample was made of peripheral blood. The DNA of the CDR3 is TGTGCCAGCAGTTACCCCGGGACAGGGAGCCCCGGGGAGCTGTTTTTT. As protein: CASSYPGTGSPGELFF.